The 12 T cell receptor beta chains in this list originate from one sample, sequenced in a study of blood T cell repertoires in COVID-19. Clones were sequenced by immunoSEQ multiplex PCR, and TCRdb holds only the in-frame ones, with some missing. The profile shows approximately 110,000 clones, around four fifths of them singletons. The sequenced material came from peripheral blood. Receptor source: a woman in her seventies with acute or convalescent COVID-19.

J is TRBJ1-6 and V is TRBV28; a possible D gene is TRBD1 (5 bases). CDR3 length: 16 amino acids. CDR1 MDHEN and CDR2 SYDVKM come from the germline V gene. Trimming took off 6 bases at V and 11 bases at J, with 23 bases between the two ends. CDR3 sequence: CASSQPRFRTPPPLHF. CDR3 in DNA: TGTGCCAGCAGCCAGCCCCGCTTTAGGACACCACCACCCCTCCACTTT.

This chain joins TRBV24-1 and TRBJ1-2, with D tentatively TRBD1 (6 bases). Germline V gene data show CDR1 as KGHDR and CDR2 as SFDVKD. V shed 4 bases and J shed 0 bases, with 11 bases lying between them. This CDR3 region has 15 residues. CDR3: CATSDHTGSNYGYTF. CDR3 nucleotide sequence: TGTGCCACCAGTGACCATACAGGGTCTAACTATGGCTACACCTTC.

The V and J genes are TRBV5-6 and TRBJ2-5; 11 bases line up with TRBD1. CDR1 SGHDT and CDR2 YYEEEE come from the germline V gene. The V gene end was trimmed by 4 bases and the J gene end by 5 bases; junction bases not matched to a gene: 7. This CDR3 is 15 amino acids long. CDR3 in amino acids: CASSRRTGGEETQYF. In DNA, the CDR3 is TGTGCCAGCAGCCGGAGGACAGGGGGCGAGGAGACCCAGTACTTC.

This rearrangement joins TRBV29-1 to TRBJ1-1; weak D call: TRBD1 (5 bases). CDR3 size: 13 residues. V shed 3 bases and J shed 4 bases, with 12 bases lying between them. Germline V lookup: CDR1 SQVTM, CDR2 ANQGSEA. The CDR3 spells CSVERQMRTEAFF. The CDR3 DNA reads TGCAGCGTTGAGAGACAGATGCGCACTGAAGCTTTCTTT. The full variable domain, with the rest looked up from reference TRBV29-1 and TRBJ1-1, is SAVISQKPSRDICQRGTSLTIQCQVDSQVTMMFWYRQQPGQSLTLIATANQGSEATYESGFVIDKFPISRPNLTFSTLTVSNMSPEDSSIYLCSVERQMRTEAFFGQGTRLTVV.

J is TRBJ1-3 and V is TRBV19; D unresolved. The CDR3 runs to 13 residues. The germline V gene encodes CDR1 LNHDA and CDR2 SQIVND (reference sequence). V lost 4 bases and J 5 bases, leaving 9 bases between the germline ends. The CDR3 DNA reads TGTGCCAGTAGTAAGGAGGGCCGAAACACCATATATTTT. Amino acids: CASSKEGRNTIYF.

The V gene is TRBV19, the J gene TRBJ1-1; 7 positions agree with TRBD1. After removal of 3 bases from V and 7 bases from J, the junction contained 5 bases not matched to a gene. Germline CDR1 LNHDA, CDR2 SQIVND (reference sequence). CDR3 size: 13 residues. The DNA for the CDR3 is TGTGCCAGTAGTATTAGGGGGCGGGGTGAAGCTTTCTTT. This gives the protein CASSIRGRGEAFF.

V gene TRBV7-6 combines with J gene TRBJ2-7; D not certain. CDR1 is SGHVS and CDR2 is FNYEAQ in the germline V gene. Trimming removed 2 bases from V and 1 base from J, with 9 bases in between. This CDR3 has 14 amino acids. Here the CDR3 DNA reads TGTGCCAGCAGCTTAAGACACACTTCCTACGAGCAGTACTTC. Protein product: CASSLRHTSYEQYF.

The rearrangement uses TRBV5-1 and TRBJ2-1, with 10 positions matching TRBD2. Trimming removed 5 bases from V and 0 bases from J; junction bases left unmatched: 5. The germline V gene has CDR1 SGHRS and CDR2 YFSETQ. CDR3 length: 16 amino acids. DNA for the CDR3: TGCGCCAGCAGACCAGCGGGGGGGTTCTCCTACAATGAGCAGTTCTTC. Translating it yields CASRPAGGFSYNEQFF.

The chain has TRBV7-6 and TRBJ2-5; 9 bases map to TRBD1. This CDR3 is built from 14 residues. The V gene end was trimmed by 2 bases and the J gene end by 10 bases; junction bases not matched to a gene: 8. Germline CDR1 SGHVS, CDR2 FNYEAQ. CDR3 sequence: CASSLPGQGKSQYF. The CDR3, as DNA: TGTGCCAGCAGCTTACCGGGACAGGGAAAAAGCCAGTACTTC.

For the CDR3, the DNA is TGTGCCACCAGAGGGGGCCCGAACACCGGGGAGCTGTTTTTT. It yields the protein CATRGGPNTGELFF. V is TRBV15 and J is TRBJ2-2; 7 bases line up with TRBD1. CDR3 length: 14 amino acids. CDR1 and CDR2 (germline): LNHNV, YYDKDF (reference sequence). The V segment lost 6 bases and the J segment 0 bases; nucleotides outside the gene matches: 1.

This chain connects TRBV3-1 (or the pseudogene TRBV3-2) to TRBJ2-3, with 8 positions matching TRBD2. This CDR3 is built from 16 residues. CDR1 is LGHDT, CDR2 YNNKEL, per germline (reference sequence). After removal of 2 bases from V and 5 bases from J, the junction contained 9 bases not matched to a gene. CDR3 region: CASSQLSGVLRDTQYF. The CDR3 DNA is TGTGCCAGCAGCCAACTTAGCGGGGTTCTCAGAGATACGCAGTATTTT.

The V gene is TRBV12-5, the J gene TRBJ2-3, with D possibly TRBD1 on 6 matching bases. Germline-derived CDR1 and CDR2 are LGHNT and FRNRAP. The CDR3 consists of 12 residues. V was shortened by 6 bases and J by 3 bases, with 7 bases between the two germline ends. The CDR3 region is CASGGATDTQYF. DNA for the CDR3: TGTGCTAGTGGGGGGGCGACAGATACGCAGTATTTT.